The 9 T cell receptor beta chains reported below all come from one sample, sequenced in a study of long-term antiretroviral therapy in people with HIV. This was the immunoSEQ v3.0 assay at survey level. Sequencing used immunoSEQ multiplex PCR; TCRdb keeps in-frame clones, though not all of them. The table records about 25,000 clones, 76% of them present only once. The sequences come from unsorted PBMCs, collected 1.1 years before starting antiretroviral therapy. These receptors came from a woman between 40 and 50 years old with HIV.

CDR3 sequence (DNA): TGTGCCAGCAGCTTGTGGAGATACAATCAGCCCCAGCATTTT. Translation gives CASSLWRYNQPQHF. The rearrangement uses TRBV5-5 and TRBJ1-5; D is unclear. CDR1 is SGHKS, CDR2 YYEKEE, per germline (reference sequence). Trimming took off 1 base at V and 3 bases at J, with 8 bases between the two ends. The CDR3 covers 14 residues.

The rearrangement uses TRBV28 and TRBJ2-7; D might be TRBD2 (5 bases). With 5 bases removed from V and 5 bases from J, the gap between germline ends came to 13 bases. This CDR3 contains 13 residues. Germline V gene lookup returns CDR1 MDHEN and CDR2 SYDVKM. The CDR3 here is CASSPIGVNEQYF. CDR3 coding DNA: TGTGCCAGCAGTCCTATCGGGGTTAACGAGCAGTACTTC.

The V call is TRBV19, the J call TRBJ2-2; D is uncertain. Trimming shortened V by 9 bases and J by 15 bases, and 26 bases separated the two germline ends. The CDR3 covers 14 residues. Germline CDR1 is LNHDA and CDR2 is SQIVND (reference sequence). The DNA for the CDR3 is TGTGCCAGCCTTCCTTCGCCTTTTCGTGGTTTGTTGTTTTTT. Protein: CASLPSPFRGLLFF.

This clone has just a few counts. This chain links TRBV12-2 with TRBJ2-3. TRBV12-2 is a pseudogene locus. The length of the CDR3 is 16 residues. In DNA form, the CDR3 reads TGTGCAAGTCGCCCTACACACCGAGAAGGCACAGATACGCAGTATTTT. It translates to CASRPTHREGTDTQYF.

The chain has TRBV13 and TRBJ2-1; D ambiguous. The CDR3 sequence is 12 residues long. Germline CDR1 and CDR2: PRHDT and FYEKMQ (reference sequence). Deletions cut 5 bases from V and 9 bases from J, with 11 bases between. The CDR3 sequence is CASSTSLGEQFF. The CDR3 DNA follows: TGTGCCAGCAGCACCTCCCTCGGTGAGCAGTTCTTC.

The chain joins TRBV5-6 to TRBJ1-2, with unresolved D. Germline CDR1 reads SGHDT; CDR2 reads YYEEEE. V dropped 4 bases and J dropped 4 bases, with 20 bases sitting between them. CDR3 length: 16 residues. CDR3 DNA sequence: TGTGCCAGCAGCGCCAGTCATCTGGGTGGTGGCTATGGCTACACCTTC. Encoded protein: CASSASHLGGGYGYTF. Full variable domain (outside the CDR3, taken from reference TRBV5-6 and TRBJ1-2): DAGVTQSPTHLIKTRGQQVTLRCSPKSGHDTVSWYQQALGQGPQFIFQYYEEEERQRGNFPDRFSGHQFPNYSSELNVNALLLGDSALYLCASSASHLGGGYGYTFGSGTRLTVV.

The chain recombines TRBV4-2 with TRBJ2-3, with 7 bases matching TRBD1. Per the germline V gene, CDR1 is LGHNA and CDR2 is YNFKEQ. V trimming: 4 bases; J trimming: 1 base; junction bases outside the gene matches: 5. CDR3 length: 15 residues. CDR3 DNA: TGTGCCAGCAGCCTGACAGGGATGGGCACAGATACGCAGTATTTT. Translated, it gives CASSLTGMGTDTQYF.

The chain couples TRBV4-1 to TRBJ1-1, with D perhaps matching TRBD1 (6 bases). This CDR3 is built from 15 residues. Deletions cut 4 bases from V and 1 base from J, with 13 bases between. Germline CDR1 and CDR2: MGHRA and YSYEKL. The CDR3 sequence: CASSLIKGGNTEAFF. CDR3 bases: TGCGCCAGCAGCCTCATAAAAGGGGGGAACACTGAAGCTTTCTTT.

This sequence joins TRBV5-5 and TRBJ2-3; no definite D call. Trimming pared 1 base from V and 1 base from J, leaving 13 bases between. Germline CDR1 reads SGHKS; CDR2 reads YYEKEE (reference sequence). This CDR3 contains 16 residues. This CDR3 is CASSLRPQGGTDTQYF. The CDR3 region has the DNA TGTGCCAGCAGCTTGCGACCCCAAGGAGGCACAGATACGCAGTATTTT.